The next 27 T cell receptor beta chains were all read from a single sample in a study of blood T cell repertoires in COVID-19. The data were produced by immunoSEQ multiplex PCR, yet TCRdb's version contains in-frame clones alone and is incomplete. Here the sample spans a few hundred thousand clones, 90% being singletons. The sample consisted of PBMCs or T cells enriched from blood (not recorded which). The receptors here all came from a woman younger than 30 with acute COVID-19.

V gene TRBV29-1 combines with J gene TRBJ1-1; D gene ambiguous. The CDR3 is made up of 15 amino acids. V lost 6 bases, J lost 2 bases, and 19 bases lay in between. The germline V gene encodes CDR1 SQVTM and CDR2 ANQGSEA. CDR3 loop: CSVEVPRSSNTEAFF. The CDR3 DNA reads as TGCAGCGTGGAGGTACCGCGTTCGTCAAACACTGAAGCTTTCTTT.

This rearrangement joins TRBV11-2 to TRBJ1-2; TRBD1 agrees at 7 bases. The V and J ends lost 2 bases and 3 bases, in that order; junction bases with no gene match: 0. Germline V gene data show CDR1 as SGHAT and CDR2 as FQNNGV. The CDR3 length is 13 residues. The CDR3 sequence is CASSLQGDYGYTF. The CDR3 bases are TGTGCCAGCAGCTTACAGGGGGACTATGGCTACACCTTC.

Only one count was recorded for this clone. The chain has TRBV19 and TRBJ2-5; 9 bases align to TRBD2. The V gene end was trimmed by 3 bases and the J gene end by 2 bases; junction bases not matched to a gene: 4. The CDR3 totals 15 residues. The germline V gene encodes CDR1 LNHDA and CDR2 SQIVND (reference sequence). CDR3 region: CASSMLAGTQETQYF. CDR3 nucleotides: TGTGCCAGTAGTATGCTAGCGGGAACTCAAGAGACCCAGTACTTC.

The chain links TRBV28 to TRBJ1-1, with D uncertain. The germline V and J ends were trimmed by 7 bases and 5 bases, with 17 bases remaining between them. The germline CDR1 and CDR2 sequences are MDHEN and SYDVKM. This CDR3 spans 14 amino acids. DNA for the CDR3: TGTGCCAGCACCTCCCCCCAATCGGGGACTGAAGCTTTCTTT. Its translation is CASTSPQSGTEAFF.

This clone occurred once. The identical CDR3 is also encoded by other nucleotide sequences in the sample. The chain joins TRBV5-1 to TRBJ1-5; 7 positions agree with TRBD1. CDR3 size: 14 residues. CDR1 is SGHRS and CDR2 is YFSETQ in the germline V gene. J was trimmed by 6 bases and V by 2 bases; bases with no gene match: 5. CDR3 nucleotides: TGCGCCAGCAGCTTTACAGGGGCTGGTCAGCCCCAGCATTTT. Translated: CASSFTGAGQPQHF.

Here the CDR3 reads CASSLRDRDEKLFF. CDR3 in DNA: TGCGCCAGCAGCCTCCGGGACAGGGACGAAAAACTGTTTTTT. The chain employs TRBV5-1 and TRBJ1-4, with TRBD1 identical over 9 bases. Germline assignment: CDR1 SGHRS and CDR2 YFSETQ. CDR3 size: 14 residues. Trimming removed 4 bases from V and 8 bases from J; junction bases left unmatched: 6.

The chain is built from TRBV11-2 and TRBJ1-2, with D maybe TRBD1 (6 bases). V shed 8 bases and J shed 5 bases, with 15 bases lying between them. The CDR3 runs to 13 residues. CDR1 SGHAT and CDR2 FQNNGV come from the germline V gene. The CDR3 protein is CASPGQIAYGYTF. The CDR3 nucleotides read TGTGCCAGCCCGGGACAAATCGCTTATGGCTACACCTTC.

The V and J genes are TRBV28 and TRBJ1-3; D ambiguous. Germline V gene sequence: CDR1 MDHEN, CDR2 SYDVKM. The CDR3 covers 14 residues. V lost 2 bases and J 3 bases, leaving 8 bases between the germline ends. The DNA of the CDR3 is TGTGCCAGCAGTTTACGGTCGCTTGGAAACACCATATATTTT. Translation: CASSLRSLGNTIYF.

V gene TRBV7-2 combines with J gene TRBJ2-1, with 10 positions matching TRBD2. The CDR3 covers 17 residues. Germline CDR1 SGHTA, CDR2 FQGNSA. The V and J ends lost 5 bases and 5 bases, in that order; junction bases with no gene match: 12. This CDR3 reads CASSPRIGLAAHNEQFF. CDR3 coding DNA: TGTGCCAGCAGCCCCAGAATCGGACTAGCGGCCCACAATGAGCAGTTCTTC.

The gene calls are TRBV5-6 and TRBJ1-1; 8 nucleotides line up with TRBD1. CDR1 is SGHDT, CDR2 YYEEEE, per germline. The CDR3 spans 14 residues. V shed 2 bases, J shed 5 bases, and the junction held 5 bases outside the gene matches. Here the CDR3 reads CASSFGTGGTEAFF. The CDR3 DNA reads TGTGCCAGCAGCTTCGGGACAGGAGGGACTGAAGCTTTCTTT.

The V gene is TRBV28, the J gene TRBJ1-6; D perhaps matches TRBD1 (6 bases). Germline V gene sequence: CDR1 MDHEN, CDR2 SYDVKM. V lost 6 bases, J lost 0 bases, and 21 bases lay in between. The CDR3 consists of 19 residues. CDR3 sequence: CASSLSLNRASSYNSPLHF. CDR3 bases: TGTGCCAGCAGCCTTTCCTTGAACAGGGCAAGCTCCTATAATTCACCCCTCCACTTT.

J is TRBJ1-5 and V is TRBV7-8; D is unclear. CDR3 length: 16 residues. Germline CDR1 reads SGHVS; CDR2 reads FQNEAQ. Trimming took 5 bases from V and 2 from J, leaving 16 bases between them. CDR3 sequence (DNA): TGTGCCAGCAGCCTCGAAGGAGGTAGGGGCAATCAGCCCCAGCATTTT. Translating it yields CASSLEGGRGNQPQHF.

The rearrangement joins TRBV11-2 to TRBJ2-3; D is ambiguous. V lost 2 bases and J lost 5, with 5 bases in between. The CDR3 runs to 12 residues. Germline CDR1 SGHAT, CDR2 FQNNGV. The CDR3 DNA sequence: TGTGCCAGCAGCTTATCCGGAGATACGCAGTATTTT. Protein: CASSLSGDTQYF.

The chain is built from TRBV9 and TRBJ2-7, with D perhaps matching TRBD2 (5 bases). Trimming removed 0 bases from V and 0 bases from J, with 10 bases in between. The germline V gene has CDR1 SGDLS and CDR2 YYNGEE. CDR3 length: 15 residues. This CDR3 reads CASSVAPGSSYEQYF. DNA for the CDR3: TGTGCCAGCAGCGTAGCCCCGGGAAGCTCCTACGAGCAGTACTTC. Together with reference TRBV9 and TRBJ2-7, the CDR3 gives the full variable domain: DSGVTQTPKHLITATGQRVTLRCSPRSGDLSVYWYQQSLDQGLQFLIQYYNGEERAKGNILERFSAQQFPDLHSELNLSSLELGDSALYFCASSVAPGSSYEQYFGPGTRLTVT.

The chain combines TRBV28 with TRBJ1-5, with TRBD1 identical over 7 bases. The CDR3 spans 13 residues. J was trimmed by 7 bases and V by 7 bases; bases with no gene match: 7. CDR1 MDHEN and CDR2 SYDVKM come from the germline V gene. CDR3 nucleotide sequence: TGTGCCAGCATTCTACACAGGGGCCAGCCCCAGCATTTT. Translated: CASILHRGQPQHF.

This clone was observed a handful of times. V is TRBV10-3 and J is TRBJ2-1; 7 bases fit TRBD1. CDR3 length: 14 residues. Germline CDR1 reads ENHRY; CDR2 reads SYGVKD. The V and J ends lost 6 bases and 3 bases, in that order; junction bases with no gene match: 5. CDR3 residues: CAISRDRNYNEQFF. CDR3 DNA: TGTGCCATCAGCCGGGACAGAAACTACAATGAGCAGTTCTTC.

This clone has just a few counts. In nucleotides, the CDR3 is TGTGCCAGCAGTGAAGCGGCTAGCGACGCCGGGGAGCTGTTTTTT. Translating gives CASSEAASDAGELFF. This chain joins TRBV2 and TRBJ2-2, with TRBD2 as a possible D gene (6 bases). Per germline, CDR1 SNHLY and CDR2 FYNNEI. The CDR3 totals 15 residues. V was clipped by 0 bases and J by 6 bases, with 11 bases between them.

The chain uses TRBV10-3 and TRBJ1-1, with a tentative D call TRBD1 (6 bases). The germline CDR1 and CDR2 sequences are ENHRY and SYGVKD. Trimming removed 2 bases at V and 4 bases at J, with 14 bases between. The CDR3 runs 15 residues. The CDR3 nucleotides read TGTGCCATCAGTGAGCCCCCAGGGGCTGGCACTGAAGCTTTCTTT. Protein: CAISEPPGAGTEAFF.

The chain joins TRBV28 to TRBJ1-5, with 7 bases fitting TRBD1. The germline gives CDR1 MDHEN, CDR2 SYDVKM. J lost 6 bases, V lost 6 bases, and 8 bases had no gene match. CDR3 length: 14 residues. The CDR3 reads CASSFGQVFQPQHF. CDR3 nucleotides: TGTGCCAGCAGCTTTGGACAGGTATTTCAGCCCCAGCATTTT.

This clone has just one count. The junction departs from the called germline gene at one end, perhaps through a read error. The chain combines TRBV7-2 with TRBJ1-3, with D possibly matching TRBD1 (5 bases). The CDR3 sequence is 14 residues long. Germline V lookup: CDR1 SGHTA, CDR2 FQGNSA. The CDR3 region has the DNA TGTGCCAGTAGCTCCCAGGGTCTTGGAAACACCATATATTTT. As protein: CASSSQGLGNTIYF.

The chain links TRBV11-1 to TRBJ2-5, with D tentatively TRBD2 (7 bases). This CDR3 comprises 14 residues. Germline CDR1 and CDR2: SGHAT and FQDESV (reference sequence). V gave up 4 bases and J gave up 4 bases, with 13 bases separating them. The CDR3 DNA reads TGTGCCAGCAGCTCTCGGGGGGCTATAGAGACCCAGTACTTC. Amino acids: CASSSRGAIETQYF.

This chain uses TRBV18 with TRBJ2-7; 7 positions match TRBD2. This CDR3 is 13 amino acids long. CDR1 is KGHSH, CDR2 LQKENI, per germline. Unmatched junction bases numbered 5, after V lost 7 bases and J lost 2 bases. The CDR3 DNA is TGTGCCAGCTGGGGGGAGGGCCCCTACGAGCAGTACTTC. Residues: CASWGEGPYEQYF.

The V gene is TRBV11-2, the J gene TRBJ1-5; no reliable D call. V was trimmed by 3 bases and J by 3 bases, leaving 6 bases between them. Looked up from germline, CDR1 is SGHAT and CDR2 is FQNNGV. The CDR3 covers 13 residues. The CDR3 DNA sequence: TGTGCCAGCAGCTTGGGCCTCAATCAGCCCCAGCATTTT. Translated: CASSLGLNQPQHF. Filled out from reference TRBV11-2 and TRBJ1-5, the complete variable domain reads EAGVAQSPRYKIIEKRQSVAFWCNPISGHATLYWYQQILGQGPKLLIQFQNNGVVDDSQLPKDRFSAERLKGVDSTLKIQPAKLEDSAVYLCASSLGLNQPQHFGDGTRLSIL.

This rearrangement joins TRBV5-1 to TRBJ2-7; 9 nucleotides align to TRBD2. Unmatched junction bases numbered 9, after V lost 1 base and J lost 4 bases. There are 16 residues in the CDR3. CDR1 SGHRS and CDR2 YFSETQ come from the germline V gene. In DNA, the CDR3 is TGCGCCAGCAGCTTGTTGGCGGGAGGGCCCTCGTACGAGCAGTACTTC. It codes for CASSLLAGGPSYEQYF. Full variable domain (remainder filled in from reference TRBV5-1 and TRBJ2-7): KAGVTQTPRYLIKTRGQQVTLSCSPISGHRSVSWYQQTPGQGLQFLFEYFSETQRNKGNFPGRFSGRQFSNSRSEMNVSTLELGDSALYLCASSLLAGGPSYEQYFGPGTRLTVT.

The V gene is TRBV12-3 or TRBV12-4, the J gene TRBJ2-1; the D gene is possibly TRBD1 (5 bases). The CDR3 covers 13 residues. With 7 bases removed from V and 9 bases from J, the gap between germline ends came to 16 bases. The CDR3 region is CASMGPSNSEQFF. For the CDR3, the DNA is TGTGCCAGCATGGGGCCGTCCAATAGTGAGCAGTTCTTC.

The rearrangement links TRBV7-2 to TRBJ2-5, with D possibly being TRBD1 (6 bases). The CDR3 runs 14 residues. The germline CDR1 and CDR2 sequences are SGHTA and FQGNSA. V lost 5 bases and J 5 bases, leaving 15 bases between the germline ends. This CDR3 is CASSPGQLKETQYF. The CDR3, as DNA: TGTGCCAGCAGCCCGGGACAACTCAAGGAGACCCAGTACTTC.

CDR3 loop: CASSYRGSGELFF. The DNA for the CDR3 is TGTGCCAGCAGTTACCGGGGATCCGGGGAGCTGTTTTTT. The V gene is TRBV6-5, the J gene TRBJ2-2, with D possibly being TRBD2 (5 bases). There are 13 residues in the CDR3. Germline-derived CDR1 and CDR2 are MNHEY and SVGAGI. The V end lost 2 bases, the J end lost 6 bases, and 7 bases lay between the germline ends.